One and the same sample provided the 6 T cell receptor beta chains below, sequenced in a study of T cells after yellow fever vaccination. In TCRdb, the 5' RACE reads were re-called with MiXCR into one record per CDR3 protein. The data show fewer than 100,000 distinct CDR3 sequences, less than 6% seen once. Sequenced material: CD8+ T cells sorted from PBMCs, taken 10 days after the yellow fever booster vaccination. All receptors come from a man aged 18 to 30 who received the YFV17D yellow fever vaccine.

The J gene is TRBJ2-6, the V gene TRBV11-2; D may match TRBD1 or TRBD2 (7 bases each). This CDR3 has 20 amino acids. From germline, CDR1 is SGHAT and CDR2 FQNNGV. Between the trimmed V and J ends, which lost 5 bases and 1 base, there was a span of 24 bases. In nucleotides, the CDR3 is TGTGCCAGCAGCCCGGGAGGTCTCCGGGACAGTCGATCTGGGGCCAACGTCCTGACTTTC. This gives the protein CASSPGGLRDSRSGANVLTF. Based on the CDR3 plus reference TRBV11-2 and TRBJ2-6, the full variable domain is EAGVAQSPRYKIIEKRQSVAFWCNPISGHATLYWYQQILGQGPKLLIQFQNNGVVDDSQLPKDRFSAERLKGVDSTLKIQPAKLEDSAVYLCASSPGGLRDSRSGANVLTFGAGSRLTVL.

This clonotype was counted many times. The rearrangement links TRBV6-4 to TRBJ2-3; 12 bases match TRBD1. Unmatched junction bases numbered 1, after V lost 2 bases and J lost 4 bases. The CDR3 extends over 15 amino acids. CDR1 and CDR2 from the germline V gene are MRHNA and SNTAGT. The CDR3 nucleotides read TGTGCCAGCAGTGACGGGACAGGGGGCGCAGATACGCAGTATTTT. Protein product: CASSDGTGGADTQYF.

The genes are TRBV5-1 and TRBJ2-2; TRBD2 might be the D (6 bases). Deletions cut 4 bases from V and 4 bases from J, with 14 bases between. Germline V gives CDR1 SGHRS, CDR2 YFSETQ. This CDR3 region has 15 residues. CDR3 nucleotides: TGCGCCAGCAGCCTGGGACTCATGGGCACCGGGGAGCTGTTTTTT. Protein sequence: CASSLGLMGTGELFF.

This clonotype has only a few counts. The rearrangement uses TRBV4-1 and TRBJ2-5; D is unclear. V was pared by 1 base and J by 5 bases, with 8 bases between. CDR1 is MGHRA and CDR2 is YSYEKL in the germline V gene. This CDR3 comprises 13 residues. The DNA of the CDR3 is TGCGCCAGCAGCCAAGGACTGGGGGAGACCCAGTACTTC. Its protein is CASSQGLGETQYF.

In its sample, this clonotype was seen many times. This chain uses TRBV6-5 with TRBJ2-2; possibly TRBD1 for D (6 bases). CDR3 length: 14 residues. Between the trimmed V and J ends, which lost 5 bases and 3 bases, there was a span of 10 bases. Per the germline V gene, CDR1 is MNHEY and CDR2 is SVGAGI. CDR3 amino acids: CASSITGYTGELFF. In DNA form, the CDR3 reads TGTGCCAGCAGTATTACAGGGTACACCGGGGAGCTGTTTTTT.

This clonotype was detected many times. V usage is TRBV4-3 and J usage is TRBJ2-7, with a possible D match to TRBD1 (6 bases). Looked up from germline, CDR1 is LGHNA and CDR2 is YSLEER. CDR3 size: 17 residues. V was pared by 0 bases and J by 5 bases, with 20 bases between. CDR3 amino acids: CASSQDSPTGFDDEQYF. In DNA form, the CDR3 reads TGCGCCAGCAGCCAAGACTCTCCCACAGGGTTTGATGACGAGCAGTACTTC.